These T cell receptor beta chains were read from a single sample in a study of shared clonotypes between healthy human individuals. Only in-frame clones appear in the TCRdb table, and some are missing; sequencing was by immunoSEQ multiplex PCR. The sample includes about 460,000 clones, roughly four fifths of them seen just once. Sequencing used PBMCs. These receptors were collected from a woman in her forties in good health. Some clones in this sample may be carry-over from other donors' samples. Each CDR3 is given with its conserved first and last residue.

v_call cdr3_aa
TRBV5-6 CASSWGQGGYEQYF
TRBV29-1 CSVEVTGEKLFF
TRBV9 CASSPQAIAGYNEQFF
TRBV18 CASSPTPSARPDEQYF
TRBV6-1 CASSVRLLQGSTEAFF
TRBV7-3 CASSLRLAVNTGELFF
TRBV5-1 CASSLAGRGGANVLTF
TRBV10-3 CAISESGERGFAFF
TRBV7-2 CASSYTGKGDTQYF
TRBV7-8 CASTPTGAVSAQHF
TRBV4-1 CASSQEGLSSTDTQYF
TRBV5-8 CASSFDSTSTDTQYF
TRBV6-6 CASRQDRSYGYTF
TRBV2 CASIGTGLGTEAFF
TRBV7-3 CASSPGQGGSEQYF
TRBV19 CASSNPRSSYEQYF